These 8 T cell receptor beta chains share one sample of origin, sequenced in a study of cytomegalovirus exposure and HLA in healthy donors. The primer mix had 60 Vbeta and 13 Jbeta primers. Sequencing used immunoSEQ multiplex PCR; TCRdb keeps in-frame clones, though not all of them. The sample comprises some 120,000 clones, about 81% of which are singletons, and 0.9% to 1.2% rests with the top ten. The specimen sequenced was PBMCs. The source of these receptors is a woman aged 25 to 39 in good health and CMV-seronegative.

The CDR3 protein is CASSQGAGTEIYGYTF. The CDR3 DNA reads as TGTGCCAGTAGCCAGGGGGCCGGGACAGAGATTTATGGCTACACCTTC. V usage is TRBV19 and J usage is TRBJ1-2; TRBD1 aligns across 8 bases. The CDR3 runs to 16 residues. Germline trimming cut 6 bases from V and 5 bases from J; bases unmatched to any gene: 14. CDR1 is LNHDA, CDR2 SQIVND, per germline (reference sequence).

V and J are TRBV14 and TRBJ2-3, with D possibly matching TRBD1 (6 bases). This CDR3 has 18 amino acids. Germline V gene data show CDR1 as SGHDN and CDR2 as FVKESK. V was trimmed by 0 bases and J by 1 base, leaving 17 bases between them. The CDR3 is CASSQDAGRGLGTDTQYF. CDR3 in DNA: TGTGCCAGCAGCCAAGATGCCGGCAGGGGATTAGGCACAGATACGCAGTATTTT.

This clone occurred a few times. The rearrangement links TRBV6-1 to TRBJ1-2; no firm D call. This CDR3 contains 15 residues. The V and J ends lost 2 bases and 0 bases respectively, with 10 bases between them. Germline CDR1 reads MNHNS; CDR2 reads SASEGT. In DNA, the CDR3 is TGTGCCAGCAGTGAATTTTCAGGTCCTAACTATGGCTACACCTTC. Residues: CASSEFSGPNYGYTF.

This chain uses TRBV6-1 with TRBJ2-3; D is possibly TRBD1 (5 bases). The CDR3 totals 15 residues. The V and J ends lost 2 bases and 3 bases respectively, with 12 bases between them. Germline loops: CDR1 MNHNS, CDR2 SASEGT. DNA of the CDR3: TGTGCCAGCAGTGAAAAGGGGAAAGGGACAGATACGCAGTATTTT. This gives the protein CASSEKGKGTDTQYF.

Points on this clone: The same CDR3 also results from other DNA sequences found in this sample. The gene calls are TRBV7-6 and TRBJ2-3; possible D gene TRBD2, 6 bases. The CDR3 has 15 residues. Deletions cut 6 bases from V and 0 bases from J, with 13 bases between. Germline CDR1 reads SGHVS; CDR2 reads FNYEAQ. The CDR3 nucleotides are TGTGCCAGCAGTCCGGGACTCAGAAGCACAGATACGCAGTATTTT. Encoded protein: CASSPGLRSTDTQYF.

The genes are TRBV9 and TRBJ2-3, with D uncertain. The length of the CDR3 is 13 residues. V shed 5 bases and J shed 2 bases, with 9 bases lying between them. From germline, CDR1 is SGDLS and CDR2 YYNGEE. CDR3 loop: CASSPSYTDTQYF. CDR3 coding DNA: TGTGCCAGCAGTCCGTCCTACACAGATACGCAGTATTTT.

V and J are TRBV7-2 and TRBJ2-7, with D maybe TRBD1 (6 bases). The CDR3 runs to 14 residues. The V end lost 6 bases, the J end lost 7 bases, and 19 bases lay between the germline ends. Germline CDR1 is SGHTA and CDR2 is FQGNSA. The DNA of the CDR3 is TGTGCCAGCAGATCCCGGACAGTGCCGGAAGAGCAGTACTTC. Amino acids: CASRSRTVPEEQYF.

The rearrangement uses TRBV5-1 and TRBJ1-6; 9 bases map to TRBD1. The CDR3 covers 18 residues. The trim removed 4 bases at V and 0 bases at J, leaving 8 bases unmatched. CDR1 is SGHRS, CDR2 YFSETQ, per germline. This CDR3 reads CASSPSGQGSSYNSPLHF. CDR3 bases: TGCGCCAGCAGCCCGTCAGGACAGGGGAGCTCCTATAATTCACCCCTCCACTTT.